This T cell receptor (beta chain) was captured by sequencing in a study of regulatory T cells in long-lasting Graves disease. The CDR3 is 14 residues long. Per germline, CDR1 PRHDT and CDR2 FYEKMQ (reference sequence). Arm-PCR with iRepertoire HTBI primers amplified the CDR3 regions for these TCR beta libraries. Each CDR3 protein is one row after TCRdb ran MiXCR on the multiplex PCR reads. Among roughly 510,000 distinct CDR3 sequences listed, 16% were seen once. Stated time point: newly diagnosed GD, antithyroid drugs for less than 3 months. From PBMCs, RNA was extracted and then used to make the TCR library. Details on this clonotype: A much larger clone differs by one base, so this may be a read error. The missing conserved phenylalanine or tryptophan at the end of this CDR3 makes a read error likely.

These same records also appear under a second study, on T cells in Graves' hyperthyroidism and ophthalmopathy.

V gene TRBV13 combines with J gene TRBJ2-5, with a tentative D call TRBD2 (6 bases). Specimen: peripheral blood mononuclear cells (PBMCs), collected at new diagnosis, from a patient treated with antithyroid drugs. The receptor comes from a man aged 18 to 30 with Graves disease. The chain's CDR3 is CASSLAGFQETQYS. The CDR3 nucleotides are TGCGCCAGCAGCTTGGCGGGGTTCCAGGAGACCCAGTACTCC.